The clone carrying this T cell receptor (beta chain) showed up just once. Antigen: not known. PCR involved 60 Vbeta and 13 Jbeta primers. The repertoire was sequenced with immunoSEQ multiplex PCR; TCRdb's copy has only in-frame clones and lacks some. Of 150,000 or so clones in the sample, approximately 80% were seen once. CDR3 size: 17 residues. The germline gives CDR1 SGHRS, CDR2 YFSETQ. J lost 7 bases, V lost 4 bases, and 14 bases had no gene match. This specimen comes from a study of cytomegalovirus exposure and HLA in healthy donors. The study's findings and limits: Equally common other TCR beta chains were less clonally expanded than HLA-associated ones, a later analysis found. Sequencing likely generated an artifact that appeared as a cluster of highly shared sequence variants. Analysis was carried out at a later point, and it linked a missense DCLRE1C variant to TCR beta V- and J-gene trimming.

The specimen was PBMCs. The source of this sequence is a middle-aged man in good health and CMV-seropositive. This chain connects TRBV5-1 to TRBJ2-1; TRBD2 agrees at 10 bases. CDR3 in amino acids: CASSDQREGGGTNEQFF. The CDR3 nucleotides read TGCGCCAGCAGCGACCAGCGGGAGGGGGGGGGCACAAATGAGCAGTTCTTC.